The entry below describes one TCR beta chain. V was clipped by 5 bases and J by 2 bases, with 17 bases between them. The CDR3 covers 16 residues. Looked up from germline, CDR1 is SGHTA and CDR2 is FQGNSA. The data are from a study of T cell changes during pregnancy in multiple sclerosis. Profiled with immunoSEQ multiplex PCR; TCRdb holds only in-frame clones, not every one. The sample comprises about 87,000 clones, roughly 93% of which are singletons, and more than 1.1% rests with the top ten. Here the sequenced sample was peripheral blood, taken in the third trimester of pregnancy. The clonotype originates from a female donor in good health, enrolled as a control in a pregnancy study. This chain links TRBV7-2 with TRBJ2-3; D might be TRBD2 (5 bases). The CDR3, as DNA: TGTGCCAGCAGCCCCGGGGTTTTCTTGCCCACAGATACGCAGTATTTT. This translates into CASSPGVFLPTDTQYF.